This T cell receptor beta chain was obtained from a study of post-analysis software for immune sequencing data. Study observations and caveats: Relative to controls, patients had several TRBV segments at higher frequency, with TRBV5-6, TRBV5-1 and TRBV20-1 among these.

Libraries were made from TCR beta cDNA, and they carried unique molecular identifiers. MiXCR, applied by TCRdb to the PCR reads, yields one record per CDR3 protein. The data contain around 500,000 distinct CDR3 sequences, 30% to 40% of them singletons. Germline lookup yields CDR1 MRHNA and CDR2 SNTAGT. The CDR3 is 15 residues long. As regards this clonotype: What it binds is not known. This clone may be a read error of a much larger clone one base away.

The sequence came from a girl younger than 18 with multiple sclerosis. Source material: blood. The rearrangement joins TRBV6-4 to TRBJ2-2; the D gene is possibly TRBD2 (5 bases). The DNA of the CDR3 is TGTGCCAGCACGGCTTCGAGCGGACCCACCGGGGAGCGGTTTTTT. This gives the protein CASTASSGPTGERFF.